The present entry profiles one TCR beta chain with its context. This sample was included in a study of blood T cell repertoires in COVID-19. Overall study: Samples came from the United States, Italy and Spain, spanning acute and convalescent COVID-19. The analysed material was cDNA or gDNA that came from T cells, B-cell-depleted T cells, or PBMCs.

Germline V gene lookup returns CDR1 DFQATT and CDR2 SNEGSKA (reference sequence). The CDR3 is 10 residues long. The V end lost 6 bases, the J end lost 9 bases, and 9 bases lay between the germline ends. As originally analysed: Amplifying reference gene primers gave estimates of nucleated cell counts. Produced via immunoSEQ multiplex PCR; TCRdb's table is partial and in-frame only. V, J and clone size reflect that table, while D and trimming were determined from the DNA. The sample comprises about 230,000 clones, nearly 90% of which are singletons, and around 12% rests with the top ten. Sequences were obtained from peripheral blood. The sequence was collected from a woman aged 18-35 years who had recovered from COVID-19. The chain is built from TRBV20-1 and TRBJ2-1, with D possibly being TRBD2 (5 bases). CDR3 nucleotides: TGCAGTGCGGGAGTCCCTGAGCAGTTCTTC. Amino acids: CSAGVPEQFF.